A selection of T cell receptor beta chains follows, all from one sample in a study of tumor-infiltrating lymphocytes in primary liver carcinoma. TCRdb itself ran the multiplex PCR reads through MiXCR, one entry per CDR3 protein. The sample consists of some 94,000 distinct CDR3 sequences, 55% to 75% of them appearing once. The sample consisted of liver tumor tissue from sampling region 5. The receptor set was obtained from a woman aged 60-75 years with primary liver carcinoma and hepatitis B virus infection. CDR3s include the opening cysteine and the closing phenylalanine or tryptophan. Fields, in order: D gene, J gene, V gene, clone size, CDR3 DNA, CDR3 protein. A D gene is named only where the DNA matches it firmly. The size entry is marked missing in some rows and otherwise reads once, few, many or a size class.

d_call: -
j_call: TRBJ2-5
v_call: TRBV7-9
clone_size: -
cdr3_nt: TGTGCCAGCAACTTAGTGAGTCAAAGGGTGGTGGAGACCCAGTACTTC
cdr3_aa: CASNLVSQRVVETQYF

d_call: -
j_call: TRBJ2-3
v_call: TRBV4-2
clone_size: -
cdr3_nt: TGTGCCAGCAGCCAAGATCGAGGGACCGGAGCCACAGATACGCATTATTTT
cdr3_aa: CASSQDRGTGATDTHYF

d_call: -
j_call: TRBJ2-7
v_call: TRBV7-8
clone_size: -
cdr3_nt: TGTGCCAGCAGCTTAAAACTAGCTGGGTACAACGAGCAGTACTTC
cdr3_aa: CASSLKLAGYNEQYF

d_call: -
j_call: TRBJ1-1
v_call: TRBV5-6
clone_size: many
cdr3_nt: TGTGCCAGCAGCAATAGAGGAGACACTGAAGCTTTCTTT
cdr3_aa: CASSNRGDTEAFF

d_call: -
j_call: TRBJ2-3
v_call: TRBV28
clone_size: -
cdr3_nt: TGTGCCAGCAGTTTATTCGGCCAGTGGAGTTCAGATACGCAGTATTTT
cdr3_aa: CASSLFGQWSSDTQYF

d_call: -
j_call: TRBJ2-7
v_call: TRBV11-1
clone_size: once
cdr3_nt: TGCGCCAGCAGCCCTCGGACAGCAGGACTGCGCGAGCACTACTTC
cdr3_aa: CASSPRTAGLREHYF

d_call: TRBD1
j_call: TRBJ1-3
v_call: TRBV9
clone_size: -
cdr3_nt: TGTGCCAGCAGCTCAGGGGGTTCTGGAAACACCATATATTTT
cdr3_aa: CASSSGGSGNTIYF

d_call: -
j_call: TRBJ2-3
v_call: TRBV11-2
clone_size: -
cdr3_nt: TGTGCCTGCAGCTTAGTTACTAGGACCACAGATACGCAGTATTTT
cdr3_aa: CACSLVTRTTDTQYF

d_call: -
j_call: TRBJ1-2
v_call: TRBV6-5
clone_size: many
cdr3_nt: TGTGCCAGCAGTTCCACCCGGGACCTTGGCTACACCTTC
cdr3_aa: CASSSTRDLGYTF

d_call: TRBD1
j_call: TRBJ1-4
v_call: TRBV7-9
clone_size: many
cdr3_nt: TGTGCCAGCAGCCGGAGCGGGACAGCGAATGAAAAACTGTTTTTT
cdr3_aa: CASSRSGTANEKLFF

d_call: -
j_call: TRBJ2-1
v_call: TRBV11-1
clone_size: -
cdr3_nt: TGTACCAGCAGCCTTGACAGAAATGGGCAGTTCTTC
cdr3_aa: CTSSLDRNGQFF

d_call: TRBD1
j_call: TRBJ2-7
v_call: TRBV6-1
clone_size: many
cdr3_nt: TGTGCCAGCAGTGATGCACCGGGACAGGTCTCCTACGAGCAGTACTTC
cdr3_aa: CASSDAPGQVSYEQYF

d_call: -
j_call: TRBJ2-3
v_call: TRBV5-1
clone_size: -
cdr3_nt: TGCGCCAGCAGCTTAGGCGGGATTAGCACAGATACGCAGTGTTTT
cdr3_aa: CASSLGGISTDTQCF

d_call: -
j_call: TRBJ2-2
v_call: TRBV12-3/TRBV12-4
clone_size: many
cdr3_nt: TGTGCCAGCAGTCCAGAGGAGGGCGGGGAGCTGTTTTTT
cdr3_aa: CASSPEEGGELFF

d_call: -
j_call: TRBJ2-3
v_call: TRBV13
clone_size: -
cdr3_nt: TGTGCCAGCAGCGCCTCTCCCAAAAAATGGGGCACAGATACGCAGTATTTT
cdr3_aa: CASSASPKKWGTDTQYF

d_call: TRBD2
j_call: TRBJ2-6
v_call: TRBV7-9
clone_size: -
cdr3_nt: TGTGCCAGCAGCTTAGCGAGTTCAGGGACTAGCAGCAGGCCTGGGGCCAACGTCCTGACTTTC
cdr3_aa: CASSLASSGTSSRPGANVLTF

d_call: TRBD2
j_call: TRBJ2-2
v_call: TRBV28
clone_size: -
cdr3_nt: TGTGCCAGTGCCACACCAACGGCTAGCGGGAGGGCCGCCGCCGGGGAGCTGTTTTTT
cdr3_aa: CASATPTASGRAAAGELFF

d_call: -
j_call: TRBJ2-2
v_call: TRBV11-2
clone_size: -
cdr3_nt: TGCGCCATCAGCTCGGGACCTACAGGCGGGGAGCTGCTTTTT
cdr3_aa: CAISSGPTGGELLF